This T cell receptor (beta chain) was recovered during a study of shared clonotypes between healthy human individuals. Whole-study context: Each donor's CD4 naive and CD4 memory cells filled three plates apiece, CD8 naive two, and CD8 memory one.

Repertoires were generated with immunoSEQ multiplex PCR, while TCRdb's copy carries only in-frame clones and drops some. Of some 1 million clones in the sample, 70% to 80% were seen once. Study-wide points: Clonotype sharing levels among donors were expected to vary with sequencing depth. Memory subsets generally showed smaller estimated richness than naive subsets did.

On this clone itself: Its antigen remains unidentified.

The sample taken for sequencing was memory CD4+ T cells sorted from blood. Sample subset: CD45RA-negative fraction. The TCR sequence derives from a man younger than 35 in good health.

This chain's CDR3 is CASSLYAGNTEAFF. DNA for the CDR3: TGCGCCAGCAGCTTGTATGCCGGGAACACTGAAGCTTTCTTT. The chain uses TRBV5-1 and TRBJ1-1; D remains ambiguous. The CDR3 has 14 amino acids. The V end lost 1 base, the J end lost 1 base, and 8 bases lay between the germline ends. The germline V gene encodes CDR1 SGHRS and CDR2 YFSETQ.